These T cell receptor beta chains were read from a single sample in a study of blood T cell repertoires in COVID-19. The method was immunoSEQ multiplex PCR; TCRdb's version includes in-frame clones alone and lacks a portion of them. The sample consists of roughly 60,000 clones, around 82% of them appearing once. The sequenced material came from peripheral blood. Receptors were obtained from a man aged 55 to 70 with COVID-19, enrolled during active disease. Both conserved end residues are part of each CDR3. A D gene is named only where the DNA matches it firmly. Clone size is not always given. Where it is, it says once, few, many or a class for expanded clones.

CDR3 DNA: TGTGCCAGCAGCCAGACCGGCGGATACAATGAGCAGTTCTTC
CDR3 protein: CASSQTGGYNEQFF
J gene: TRBJ2-1
D gene: -
V gene: TRBV3-1/TRBV3-2
clone size: -

CDR3 DNA: TGCAGTGCTAGGGGGGGGGAGGAAGCTTTCTTT
CDR3 protein: CSARGGEEAFF
J gene: TRBJ1-1
D gene: -
V gene: TRBV20-1
clone size: few

CDR3 DNA: TGTGCCAGCAGCCCTCTCTTGGGGCCAGTTGGTGGCTACACCTTC
CDR3 protein: CASSPLLGPVGGYTF
J gene: TRBJ1-2
D gene: -
V gene: TRBV5-4
clone size: once

CDR3 DNA: TGTGCCAGCTCTCGTCAGGGACTATTCAATGAGCAGTTCTTC
CDR3 protein: CASSRQGLFNEQFF
J gene: TRBJ2-1
D gene: TRBD2
V gene: TRBV9
clone size: -

CDR3 DNA: TGCAGTGCAACCAGTCTCTACGAGCAGTACTTC
CDR3 protein: CSATSLYEQYF
J gene: TRBJ2-7
D gene: -
V gene: TRBV20-1
clone size: few

CDR3 DNA: TGTGCCAGCAGCGTCTCAGCGGGGGCCGACAGCAATGAGCAGTTCTTC
CDR3 protein: CASSVSAGADSNEQFF
J gene: TRBJ2-1
D gene: TRBD2
V gene: TRBV9
clone size: -

CDR3 DNA: TGTGCCAGCAGCTCGGGACTAGCGGGAGCTCAACCCAACAGGCAGTTCTTC
CDR3 protein: CASSSGLAGAQPNRQFF
J gene: TRBJ2-1
D gene: TRBD2
V gene: TRBV5-4
clone size: -

CDR3 DNA: TGTGCCACCAGTGATCCGCGGGACAGAAGCACAGATACGCAGTATTTT
CDR3 protein: CATSDPRDRSTDTQYF
J gene: TRBJ2-3
D gene: -
V gene: TRBV24-1
clone size: -

CDR3 DNA: TGTGCCAGCAGCTTAGTGGTCAGGGGAAGGTACGAGCAGTACTTC
CDR3 protein: CASSLVVRGRYEQYF
J gene: TRBJ2-7
D gene: -
V gene: TRBV13
clone size: -

CDR3 DNA: TGTGCCAGCAGCTTTTTCGGGTCTAATGAAAAACTGTTTTTT
CDR3 protein: CASSFFGSNEKLFF
J gene: TRBJ1-4
D gene: -
V gene: TRBV5-6
clone size: -

CDR3 DNA: TGTGCCAGCACCAACGGGTGGCAGCCCCAGCATTTT
CDR3 protein: CASTNGWQPQHF
J gene: TRBJ1-5
D gene: -
V gene: TRBV12-3/TRBV12-4
clone size: -

CDR3 DNA: TGTGCCAGCAGCTTTAGAGTAGCGGGGGGCCAAGAGACCCAGTACTTC
CDR3 protein: CASSFRVAGGQETQYF
J gene: TRBJ2-5
D gene: TRBD2
V gene: TRBV9
clone size: -

CDR3 DNA: TGTGCCAGCAGTGTCGACAGGGATAATGAGCAGTTCTTC
CDR3 protein: CASSVDRDNEQFF
J gene: TRBJ2-1
D gene: TRBD1
V gene: TRBV6-4
clone size: once

CDR3 DNA: TGTGCCAGCAGTTCCTCTAGACTCCCGAACCACTTC
CDR3 protein: CASSSSRLPNHF
J gene: TRBJ2-5
D gene: -
V gene: TRBV12-3/TRBV12-4
clone size: -

CDR3 DNA: TGTGCCAGCAGTCTAAACAGGGCCGAGCACGAGCAGTACTTC
CDR3 protein: CASSLNRAEHEQYF
J gene: TRBJ2-7
D gene: -
V gene: TRBV27
clone size: -

CDR3 DNA: TGTGCCAGCAGCCGACTAGCGGGAGGGCCCAATGAGCAGTTCTTC
CDR3 protein: CASSRLAGGPNEQFF
J gene: TRBJ2-1
D gene: TRBD2
V gene: TRBV7-9
clone size: -

CDR3 DNA: TGTGCCAGCTCACTGGGAGTGGGGAATCAGCCCCAGCATTTT
CDR3 protein: CASSLGVGNQPQHF
J gene: TRBJ1-5
D gene: -
V gene: TRBV18
clone size: -

CDR3 DNA: TGTGCCAGTACTGGACAGGGAGGTACCAAAAACATTCAGTACTTC
CDR3 protein: CASTGQGGTKNIQYF
J gene: TRBJ2-4
D gene: TRBD1
V gene: TRBV2
clone size: -

CDR3 DNA: TGCGCCAGCAGTGAGGGACAGGGTCCTGAAGCTTTCTTT
CDR3 protein: CASSEGQGPEAFF
J gene: TRBJ1-1
D gene: TRBD1
V gene: TRBV10-1
clone size: -

CDR3 DNA: TGTGCCACCACATGGGGGGAAAAAGAGACCCAGTACTTC
CDR3 protein: CATTWGEKETQYF
J gene: TRBJ2-5
D gene: -
V gene: TRBV2
clone size: -

CDR3 DNA: TGTGCCATCAGTGAGTCGGGGGGAGTCTATGGCTACACCTTC
CDR3 protein: CAISESGGVYGYTF
J gene: TRBJ1-2
D gene: -
V gene: TRBV10-3
clone size: -

CDR3 DNA: TGTGCCAGCAGCTTAGCTACAGATTTTAATTCACCCCTCCACTTT
CDR3 protein: CASSLATDFNSPLHF
J gene: TRBJ1-6
D gene: -
V gene: TRBV7-9
clone size: -

CDR3 DNA: TGCAGCGTTGAAGACCTCTTGACTCAAGAGACCCAGTACTTC
CDR3 protein: CSVEDLLTQETQYF
J gene: TRBJ2-5
D gene: -
V gene: TRBV29-1
clone size: -

CDR3 DNA: TGTGCCAGCACCCTGGGACTAGCGGGGACAGATACGCAGTATTTT
CDR3 protein: CASTLGLAGTDTQYF
J gene: TRBJ2-3
D gene: TRBD2
V gene: TRBV2
clone size: -

CDR3 DNA: TGTGCCAGCAGAAGGGACTTAGACACCGGGGAGCTGTTTTTT
CDR3 protein: CASRRDLDTGELFF
J gene: TRBJ2-2
D gene: -
V gene: TRBV6-5
clone size: few

CDR3 DNA: TGTGCCAGCAGTGGGGACGGCGGGATTGGGGAGCTGTTTTTT
CDR3 protein: CASSGDGGIGELFF
J gene: TRBJ2-2
D gene: -
V gene: TRBV2
clone size: -

CDR3 DNA: TGTGCCAGCAGTGCCGGGACAGTCGTTTCCCCTCTCTATGGCTACACCTTC
CDR3 protein: CASSAGTVVSPLYGYTF
J gene: TRBJ1-2
D gene: TRBD1
V gene: TRBV25-1
clone size: -

CDR3 DNA: TGTGCCATCAGTGGGGCGCGGGGGGGCCCGTCCGGGGAGCTGTTTTTT
CDR3 protein: CAISGARGGPSGELFF
J gene: TRBJ2-2
D gene: TRBD2
V gene: TRBV10-3
clone size: -

CDR3 DNA: TGTGCCAGCAGCGACGACAGGGTTGGCGCAGATACGCAGTATTTT
CDR3 protein: CASSDDRVGADTQYF
J gene: TRBJ2-3
D gene: TRBD1
V gene: TRBV3-1/TRBV3-2
clone size: few

CDR3 DNA: TGTGCCAGCAGTGACTCGGGGATGGCCCCCCAGCGGAGCAATGAGCAGTTCTTC
CDR3 protein: CASSDSGMAPQRSNEQFF
J gene: TRBJ2-1
D gene: -
V gene: TRBV6-4
clone size: -

CDR3 DNA: TGTGCCAGCAGGATCTTACTAGCGGGGGGCGGGGAGCTGTTTTTT
CDR3 protein: CASRILLAGGGELFF
J gene: TRBJ2-2
D gene: TRBD2
V gene: TRBV6-5
clone size: -

CDR3 DNA: TGTGCCAGCAGCCTCGCAGCTGAAGCTTTCTTT
CDR3 protein: CASSLAAEAFF
J gene: TRBJ1-1
D gene: -
V gene: TRBV11-1
clone size: -

CDR3 DNA: TGTGCCAGCAGCCCCGAACGCGGGAGCTCCTACAATGAGCAGTTCTTC
CDR3 protein: CASSPERGSSYNEQFF
J gene: TRBJ2-1
D gene: TRBD2
V gene: TRBV5-6
clone size: -

CDR3 DNA: TGCAGTGCTAGTAGACAGAACTACGAGCAGTACTTC
CDR3 protein: CSASRQNYEQYF
J gene: TRBJ2-7
D gene: -
V gene: TRBV20-1
clone size: -

CDR3 DNA: TGTGCCAGCTCACCATCGGGAGCCTTCAATGAGCAGTTCTTC
CDR3 protein: CASSPSGAFNEQFF
J gene: TRBJ2-1
D gene: -
V gene: TRBV18
clone size: once

CDR3 DNA: TGCGCCAGCAGCCGGACAGCCGTCTCTGGAAACACCATATATTTT
CDR3 protein: CASSRTAVSGNTIYF
J gene: TRBJ1-3
D gene: -
V gene: TRBV5-1
clone size: once

CDR3 DNA: TGTGCCAGCAGGTCAGATGGGGGCGCAGATGAAAAACTGTTTTTT
CDR3 protein: CASRSDGGADEKLFF
J gene: TRBJ1-4
D gene: -
V gene: TRBV6-5
clone size: -

CDR3 DNA: TGTGCCAGCAGTTACTCGACAGTGAACACTGAAGCTTTCTTT
CDR3 protein: CASSYSTVNTEAFF
J gene: TRBJ1-1
D gene: -
V gene: TRBV2
clone size: once

CDR3 DNA: TGTGCCAGCATGAAGGCAGGGGCATACGGCTCACCCCTCCACTTT
CDR3 protein: CASMKAGAYGSPLHF
J gene: TRBJ1-6
D gene: -
V gene: TRBV25-1
clone size: -

CDR3 DNA: TGTGCCAGCAGCCAGTCAGGGTACAATCAGCCCCAGCATTTT
CDR3 protein: CASSQSGYNQPQHF
J gene: TRBJ1-5
D gene: -
V gene: TRBV3-1/TRBV3-2
clone size: -

CDR3 DNA: TGTGCCAGCAGGGGAGGAGCAGCTTCCTACGAGCAGTACTTC
CDR3 protein: CASRGGAASYEQYF
J gene: TRBJ2-7
D gene: -
V gene: TRBV14
clone size: -

CDR3 DNA: TGTGCCAGCAGTGCCTTAGCGGGGTCCTACAATGAGCAGTTCTTC
CDR3 protein: CASSALAGSYNEQFF
J gene: TRBJ2-1
D gene: TRBD2
V gene: TRBV27
clone size: -

CDR3 DNA: TGTGCCAGCAGCTCCATTAATGAAAAACTGTTTTTT
CDR3 protein: CASSSINEKLFF
J gene: TRBJ1-4
D gene: -
V gene: TRBV7-9
clone size: -

CDR3 DNA: TGCAGCGTTGATGAGGGGGGGACTAATGAAAAACTGTTTTTT
CDR3 protein: CSVDEGGTNEKLFF
J gene: TRBJ1-4
D gene: -
V gene: TRBV29-1
clone size: -

CDR3 DNA: TGTGCCAGCAGCCAATCGGCGAGGAGCAATCAGCCCCAGCATTTT
CDR3 protein: CASSQSARSNQPQHF
J gene: TRBJ1-5
D gene: -
V gene: TRBV16
clone size: -